What follows are 25 T cell receptor beta chains derived from one specimen sequenced in a study of PD-1 blockade in classical Hodgkin lymphoma. Each patient experienced a relapse that followed autologous stem cell transplantation, and brentuximab vedotin exposure varied. Assay used: immunoSEQ multiplex PCR; TCRdb lists only in-frame clones, some missing. The table has around 36,000 clones, 85% to 90% seen once; the top ten hold roughly 9%. This sample comprised peripheral blood mononuclear cells (PBMCs), obtained at baseline. All receptors come from a human donor with classical Hodgkin lymphoma.

A single count supports this clone. The chain couples TRBV15 to TRBJ1-5; D is unresolved. The germline gives CDR1 LNHNV, CDR2 YYDKDF (reference sequence). Trimming removed 0 bases from V and 2 bases from J, with 5 bases in between. This CDR3 has 14 amino acids. The CDR3 DNA is TGTGCCACCAGCAGAGATAGGGGCAATCAGCCCCAGCATTTT. Translated, it gives CATSRDRGNQPQHF. Full variable domain (outside the CDR3, taken from reference TRBV15 and TRBJ1-5): DAMVIQNPRYQVTQFGKPVTLSCSQTLNHNVMYWYQQKSSQAPKLLFHYYDKDFNNEADTPDNFQSRRPNTSFCFLDIRSPGLGDTAMYLCATSRDRGNQPQHFGDGTRLSIL.

The chain uses TRBV27 and TRBJ2-7, with 8 bases lining up with TRBD1. The CDR3 covers 14 residues. V dropped 8 bases and J dropped 4; count of bases not matched to a gene: 10. CDR1 and CDR2 (germline): MNHEY, SMNVEV (reference sequence). CDR3 nucleotides: TGTGCCAGCGGGCCGAACAGGGGGAGGTACGAGCAGTACTTC. This codes for CASGPNRGRYEQYF.

V usage is TRBV19 and J usage is TRBJ2-5, with 7 bases aligning to TRBD1. The CDR3 is 14 residues long. CDR1 is LNHDA and CDR2 is SQIVND in the germline V gene (reference sequence). With V trimmed by 4 bases and J by 3 bases, 5 bases remained unmatched. The CDR3 reads CASSKGTVEETQYF. The CDR3 DNA is TGTGCCAGTAGTAAAGGGACAGTTGAAGAGACCCAGTACTTC.

This sequence joins TRBV7-9 and TRBJ1-3; possibly TRBD1 for D (5 bases). Germline-derived CDR1 and CDR2 are SEHNR and FQNEAQ (reference sequence). CDR3 length: 17 residues. V was trimmed by 5 bases and J by 0 bases, leaving 17 bases between them. CDR3 bases: TGTGCCAGCAGCCCCCGGACGGGACCTTCCTCTGGAAACACCATATATTTT. It yields the protein CASSPRTGPSSGNTIYF.

The genes are TRBV6-6 and TRBJ1-5; no clear D. Between the trimmed V and J ends, which lost 5 bases and 4 bases, there was a span of 9 bases. CDR1 and CDR2 from the germline V gene are MNHNY and SVGAGI (reference sequence). This CDR3 contains 13 residues. As DNA, the CDR3 is TGTGCCAGCAGTACTGCAGGAAATCAGCCCCAGCATTTT. The encoded protein is CASSTAGNQPQHF.

The chain uses TRBV7-9 and TRBJ2-3; maybe TRBD1 (5 bases). This CDR3 has 14 residues. The germline V gene encodes CDR1 SEHNR and CDR2 FQNEAQ (reference sequence). The germline V and J ends were trimmed by 7 bases and 13 bases, with 24 bases remaining between them. In nucleotides, the CDR3 is TGTGCCAGCATCGACTGGGGCCGGACACGCGAGAAGTATTTT. This encodes CASIDWGRTREKYF.

This rearrangement joins TRBV5-1 to TRBJ1-3, with D hard to call. CDR1 SGHRS and CDR2 YFSETQ come from the germline V gene. The CDR3 runs 13 residues. The V gene lost 5 bases and the J gene lost 4 bases, with 10 bases spanning the gap. CDR3 sequence (DNA): TGCGCCAGCAGGGACCCGCCGGGAAACACCATATATTTT. Encoded protein: CASRDPPGNTIYF.

The chain joins TRBV30 to TRBJ1-2; D possibly corresponds to TRBD1 (6 bases). The CDR3 consists of 13 residues. The ends were cut back, 3 bases at V and 5 bases at J, with 13 bases in the middle. Germline lookup yields CDR1 GTSNPN and CDR2 SVGIG (reference sequence). The CDR3 spells CAWRYNREYGYTF. CDR3 coding DNA: TGTGCCTGGAGATATAACAGGGAGTATGGCTACACCTTC.

The chain recombines TRBV6-5 with TRBJ1-2, with a tentative D call TRBD1 (5 bases). Germline V gene data show CDR1 as MNHEY and CDR2 as SVGAGI. The CDR3 runs 15 residues. Trimming removed 0 bases from V and 5 bases from J, with 13 bases in between. Here the CDR3 reads CASSYSPGGRYGYTF. CDR3 DNA: TGTGCCAGCAGTTACTCTCCGGGGGGGAGGTATGGCTACACCTTC.

This clone was detected only a few times. This chain connects TRBV9 to TRBJ1-6, with TRBD1 as a possible D gene (5 bases). The CDR3 sequence is 16 residues long. Germline V gene lookup returns CDR1 SGDLS and CDR2 YYNGEE. Between the trimmed V and J ends, which lost 0 bases and 7 bases, there was a span of 14 bases. The CDR3 is CASSVDQGGRNSPLHF. As DNA, the CDR3 is TGTGCCAGCAGCGTAGATCAGGGAGGTAGGAATTCACCCCTCCACTTT. Full variable domain (outside the CDR3, taken from reference TRBV9 and TRBJ1-6): DSGVTQTPKHLITATGQRVTLRCSPRSGDLSVYWYQQSLDQGLQFLIQYYNGEERAKGNILERFSAQQFPDLHSELNLSSLELGDSALYFCASSVDQGGRNSPLHFGNGTRLTVT.

The chain uses TRBV19 and TRBJ2-7; weak D call: TRBD2 (6 bases). This CDR3 contains 16 residues. Deletions cut 5 bases from V and 0 bases from J, with 17 bases between. Germline V gives CDR1 LNHDA, CDR2 SQIVND (reference sequence). In nucleotides, the CDR3 is TGTGCCAGTAGTTCTGAGGTGGCGGGGATCTCCTACGAGCAGTACTTC. Its translation is CASSSEVAGISYEQYF.

The genes are TRBV19 and TRBJ2-7; D remains ambiguous. The germline gives CDR1 LNHDA, CDR2 SQIVND (reference sequence). V shed 1 base and J shed 3 bases, with 10 bases lying between them. The CDR3 runs to 14 residues. CDR3 sequence (DNA): TGTGCCAGTAGTATAGTGGGCAGACTCTACGAGCAGTACTTC. It translates to CASSIVGRLYEQYF.

The chain combines TRBV7-9 with TRBJ1-2; 8 nucleotides line up with TRBD1. The CDR3 length is 15 residues. The germline V gene has CDR1 SEHNR and CDR2 FQNEAQ (reference sequence). Losses at the gene ends were 5 bases for V and 4 bases for J; bases not matched to a gene: 9. As DNA, the CDR3 is TGTGCCAGCAGCCCCGGACAGGGTTTGGGCTATGGCTACACCTTC. It specifies CASSPGQGLGYGYTF.

The CDR3 sequence: CASSQDVSYEQYF. In nucleotides, the CDR3 is TGTGCCAGCTCACAGGACGTCTCCTACGAGCAGTACTTC. This sequence joins TRBV18 and TRBJ2-7; unclear D gene. V lost 4 bases and J 0 bases, leaving 7 bases between the germline ends. Germline values: CDR1 KGHSH, CDR2 LQKENI. CDR3 length: 13 residues.

The chain recombines TRBV7-9 with TRBJ2-5; 7 bases line up with TRBD2. This CDR3 contains 17 residues. The germline gives CDR1 SEHNR, CDR2 FQNEAQ (reference sequence). J gave up 1 base and V 3 bases, and 11 bases lay outside the gene matches. The CDR3 DNA follows: TGTGCCAGCAGCTTTCGGAGGGCTAGCGGAGTCCAAGAGACCCAGTACTTC. Translation gives CASSFRRASGVQETQYF. Full variable domain (rest looked up from reference TRBV7-9 and TRBJ2-5): DTGVSQNPRHKITKRGQNVTFRCDPISEHNRLYWYRQTLGQGPEFLTYFQNEAQLEKSRLLSDRFSAERPKGSFSTLEIQRTEQGDSAMYLCASSFRRASGVQETQYFGPGTRLLVL.

The genes are TRBV19 and TRBJ2-1; TRBD2 aligns across 9 bases. The CDR3 totals 14 residues. Per the germline V gene, CDR1 is LNHDA and CDR2 is SQIVND (reference sequence). V was pared by 5 bases and J by 10 bases, with 9 bases of the junction left unmatched. Here the CDR3 reads CASSGVAGEGEQFF. The CDR3 DNA sequence: TGTGCCAGTAGTGGGGTAGCGGGAGAGGGAGAGCAGTTCTTC.

This chain links TRBV30 with TRBJ2-1; TRBD2 agrees at 13 bases. CDR3 length: 16 residues. The trim removed 3 bases at V and 5 bases at J, leaving 7 bases unmatched. Germline CDR1 and CDR2: GTSNPN and SVGIG (reference sequence). CDR3 sequence reads: CAWRKLLAGGDNEQFF. CDR3 coding DNA: TGTGCCTGGAGGAAGTTACTAGCGGGGGGGGACAATGAGCAGTTCTTC.

The chain recombines TRBV15 with TRBJ1-4, with D tentatively TRBD1 (6 bases). The CDR3 runs 15 residues. Trimming removed 1 base from V and 4 bases from J, with 10 bases in between. CDR1 LNHNV and CDR2 YYDKDF come from the germline V gene (reference sequence). The CDR3 nucleotides read TGTGCCACCAGCAGAGCTGGGGGCAATAATGAAAAACTGTTTTTT. It specifies CATSRAGGNNEKLFF.

This chain links TRBV13 with TRBJ2-7; perhaps TRBD1 as D (6 bases). CDR1 is PRHDT and CDR2 is FYEKMQ in the germline V gene (reference sequence). This CDR3 region has 17 residues. The V gene lost 3 bases and the J gene lost 0 bases, with 18 bases spanning the gap. The CDR3 protein is CASSFWTELPSSYEQYF. As DNA, the CDR3 is TGTGCCAGCAGCTTCTGGACAGAGCTACCATCCTCCTACGAGCAGTACTTC.

V gene TRBV5-6 combines with J gene TRBJ2-3; 8 bases match TRBD2. CDR3 length equals 15 residues. The V gene end was trimmed by 4 bases and the J gene end by 6 bases; junction bases not matched to a gene: 10. CDR1 SGHDT and CDR2 YYEEEE come from the germline V gene. As DNA, the CDR3 is TGTGCCAGCAGCCCAGGGAGCGGGAGAATGGATACGCAGTATTTT. Protein: CASSPGSGRMDTQYF.

The rearrangement joins TRBV28 to TRBJ2-7; TRBD1 matches 10 bases. From germline, CDR1 is MDHEN and CDR2 SYDVKM. With 5 bases clipped from V and 5 bases from J, the junction kept 9 bases outside the gene matches. The CDR3 is made up of 15 amino acids. The CDR3 coding sequence is TGTGCCAGCAGTCCATGGGACAGGGGAGAGGACGAGCAGTACTTC. Residues: CASSPWDRGEDEQYF. Complete variable domain (other parts from reference TRBV28 and TRBJ2-7): DVKVTQSSRYLVKRTGEKVFLECVQDMDHENMFWYRQDPGLGLRLIYFSYDVKMKEKGDIPEGYSVSREKKERFSLILESASTNQTSMYLCASSPWDRGEDEQYFGPGTRLTVT.

J is TRBJ2-3 and V is TRBV6-1; 7 bases line up with TRBD1. The CDR3 runs 14 residues. V was pared by 2 bases and J by 2 bases, with 1 base of the junction left unmatched. The germline V gene has CDR1 MNHNS and CDR2 SASEGT. The CDR3 region has the DNA TGTGCCAGCAGTGAAAGGGGGCTCACAGATACGCAGTATTTT. Protein: CASSERGLTDTQYF.

This sequence joins TRBV6-6 and TRBJ2-7, with 8 nucleotides matching TRBD1. Per the germline V gene, CDR1 is MNHNY and CDR2 is SVGAGI (reference sequence). The CDR3 length is 13 residues. The V gene end was trimmed by 5 bases and the J gene end by 7 bases; junction bases not matched to a gene: 7. Here the CDR3 reads CASSLQGAGEQYF. The CDR3, as DNA: TGTGCCAGCAGTCTCCAGGGGGCAGGGGAGCAGTACTTC.

The chain uses TRBV4-3 and TRBJ2-1; D tentatively fits TRBD1 or TRBD2 (5 bases each). V shed 4 bases and J shed 5 bases, with 12 bases lying between them. Germline-derived CDR1 and CDR2 are LGHNA and YSLEER. The CDR3 length is 14 residues. CDR3 loop: CASSLRDVNNEQFF. The CDR3 nucleotides read TGCGCCAGCAGCCTCCGGGACGTGAACAATGAGCAGTTCTTC.

This clone has more than one count but fewer than ten. The chain couples TRBV6-1 to TRBJ1-4; 9 bases are shared with TRBD1. Germline assignment: CDR1 MNHNS and CDR2 SASEGT. Germline trimming cut 3 bases from V and 0 bases from J; bases unmatched to any gene: 2. This CDR3 region has 16 residues. The CDR3 sequence: CASSEDRGATNEKLFF. For the CDR3, the DNA is TGTGCCAGCAGTGAGGACAGGGGAGCAACTAATGAAAAACTGTTTTTT.